This TCR beta chain came from a study of T cells in Graves' hyperthyroidism and ophthalmopathy. The study, taken as a whole, reports: Blood also contained most expanded thyroid clonotypes above 0.001.

V was clipped by 7 bases and J by 7 bases, with 17 bases between them. In germline, CDR1 is DFQATT, CDR2 SNEGSKA (reference sequence). The CDR3 loop spans 13 amino acids. This clonotype occurred a few times. Its antigen is as yet unknown. Uncontrolled infection, other autoimmune disease, pregnancy and lactation each barred patients from inclusion. Amplification of TCR beta CDR3 regions was performed using RNA transcripts as template. The HTBI primer set served for first-round RT-PCR of the TCR CDR3. TCRdb independently ran MiXCR on the multiplex PCR reads; one entry per CDR3 protein. Of some 320,000 distinct CDR3 sequences listed, roughly an eighth were seen once; the top ten hold roughly 35%.

Sequencing input: blood. This clonotype was obtained from a woman aged 40-49 years with Graves' ophthalmopathy. The chain has TRBV20-1 and TRBJ1-5, with D maybe TRBD1 (5 bases). The CDR3 loop reads CSVAEGLGQPQHF. The CDR3 DNA follows: TGCAGTGTCGCGGAGGGGTTGGGCCAGCCCCAGCATTTT.